Presented here are 2 T cell receptor beta chains from one specimen sequenced in a study of cytomegalovirus exposure and HLA in healthy donors. Use of 60 Vbeta and 13 Jbeta primers characterized the PCR. Sequencing was performed with immunoSEQ multiplex PCR; in TCRdb, only in-frame clones are kept and a portion is missing. The sample yields 150,000 to 200,000 clones, 75% to 85% seen once. Sequencing was performed on PBMCs. These receptors originate from a woman aged 50 to 65 in good health and CMV-seronegative.

This chain connects TRBV5-4 to TRBJ2-7, with unresolved D. The V and J ends lost 3 bases and 0 bases respectively, with 7 bases between them. CDR1 is SGHNT and CDR2 is YYREEE in the germline V gene (reference sequence). The CDR3 runs to 13 residues. Here the CDR3 reads CASSSRFSYEQYF. The CDR3 region has the DNA TGTGCCAGCAGCTCTCGGTTCTCCTACGAGCAGTACTTC.

This chain connects TRBV6-1 to TRBJ2-2, with D tentatively TRBD2 (6 bases). V lost 10 bases and J 1 base, leaving 13 bases between the germline ends. Germline V gene lookup returns CDR1 MNHNS and CDR2 SASEGT. CDR3 length: 14 amino acids. The CDR3, as DNA: TGTGCCACCTTAGCGGAACTGAACACCGGGGAGCTGTTTTTT. It encodes CATLAELNTGELFF.